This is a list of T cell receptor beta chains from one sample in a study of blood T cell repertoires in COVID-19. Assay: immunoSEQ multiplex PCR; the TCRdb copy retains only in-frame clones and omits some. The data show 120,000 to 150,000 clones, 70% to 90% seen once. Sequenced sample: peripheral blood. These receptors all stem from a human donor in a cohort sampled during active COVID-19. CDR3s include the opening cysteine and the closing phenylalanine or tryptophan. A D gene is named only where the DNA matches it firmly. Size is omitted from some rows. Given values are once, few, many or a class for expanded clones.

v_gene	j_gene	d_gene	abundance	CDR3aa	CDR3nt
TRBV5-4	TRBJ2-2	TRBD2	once	CASSFNLGGGTNTGELFF	TGTGCCAGCAGCTTTAATCTAGGCGGGGGAACGAACACCGGGGAGCTGTTTTTT
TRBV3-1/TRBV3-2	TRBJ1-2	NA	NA	CASSHKNYGYTF	TGTGCCAGCAGCCACAAAAACTATGGCTACACCTTC
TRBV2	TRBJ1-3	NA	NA	CASSVSLSSGNTIYF	TGTGCCAGCAGTGTGAGTTTGAGCTCTGGAAACACCATATATTTT
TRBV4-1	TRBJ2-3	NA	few	CASSQVQAGDTQYF	TGCGCCAGCAGCCAAGTACAGGCAGGAGATACGCAGTATTTT
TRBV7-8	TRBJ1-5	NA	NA	CASSGSGIQMYSNQPQHF	TGTGCCAGCAGCGGATCAGGGATTCAAATGTATAGCAATCAGCCCCAGCATTTT
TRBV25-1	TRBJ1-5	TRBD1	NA	CASSGQGNQPQHF	TGTGCCAGCAGTGGACAGGGAAATCAGCCCCAGCATTTT
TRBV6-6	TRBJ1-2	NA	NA	CASRGNRDGYTF	TGTGCCAGCAGGGGTAACAGGGATGGCTACACCTTC
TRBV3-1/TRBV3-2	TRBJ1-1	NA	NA	CASTSGLNTEAFF	TGTGCCAGCACCTCGGGTCTGAACACTGAAGCTTTCTTT
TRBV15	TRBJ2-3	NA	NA	CATKASVADTQYF	TGTGCCACCAAAGCTAGCGTCGCAGATACGCAGTATTTT
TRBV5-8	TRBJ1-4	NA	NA	CASSASGTGWGSEKLFF	TGTGCCAGCAGCGCAAGCGGAACAGGGTGGGGGAGTGAAAAACTGTTTTTT
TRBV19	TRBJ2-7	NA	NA	CASSIAPVNYEQYF	TGTGCCAGTAGTATAGCCCCAGTGAACTACGAGCAGTACTTC
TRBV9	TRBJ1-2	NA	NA	CASSVTGNNYGYTF	TGTGCCAGCAGCGTAACAGGGAATAACTATGGCTACACCTTC
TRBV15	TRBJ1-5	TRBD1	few	CATHVRGRNQPQHF	TGTGCCACCCATGTCAGGGGGCGCAATCAGCCCCAGCATTTT
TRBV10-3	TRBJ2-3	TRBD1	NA	CAISVTRDRVGDTQYF	TGTGCCATCAGTGTTACACGGGACAGGGTTGGCGATACGCAGTATTTT
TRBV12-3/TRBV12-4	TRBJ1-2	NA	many	CASSPTGLDGYTF	TGTGCCAGCAGTCCTACAGGGTTGGATGGCTACACCTTC
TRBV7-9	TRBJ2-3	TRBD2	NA	CASSPSSGGAADTQYF	TGTGCCAGCAGCCCCTCTAGCGGGGGGGCGGCCGATACGCAGTATTTT
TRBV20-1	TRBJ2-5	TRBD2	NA	CSASKLAGVETQYF	TGCAGTGCTAGTAAGCTAGCGGGGGTAGAGACCCAGTACTTC
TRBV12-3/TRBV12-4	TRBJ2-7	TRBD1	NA	CASSLRGLTEQYF	TGTGCCAGCAGTTTAAGGGGGCTAACCGAGCAGTACTTC
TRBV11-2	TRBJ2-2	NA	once	CASSPQTGRTGELFF	TGTGCCAGCAGCCCCCAGACAGGCCGGACCGGGGAGCTGTTTTTT
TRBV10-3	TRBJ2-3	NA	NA	CAISEGGSTDTQYF	TGTGCCATCAGTGAGGGGGGGTCCACAGATACGCAGTATTTT
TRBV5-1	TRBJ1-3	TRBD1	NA	CASSRLQGISGNTIYF	TGCGCCAGCAGCCGTCTACAGGGGATCTCTGGAAACACCATATATTTT
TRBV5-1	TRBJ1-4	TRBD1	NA	CASSWNTGGDEKLFF	TGCGCCAGCAGCTGGAATACAGGGGGTGATGAAAAACTGTTTTTT
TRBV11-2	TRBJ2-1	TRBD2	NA	CASSLIAGTYNEQFF	TGTGCCAGCAGCTTAATAGCGGGGACCTACAATGAGCAGTTCTTC
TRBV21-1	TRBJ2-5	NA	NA	CASSPTGCGETQYF	TGTGCCAGCAGCCCGACAGGGTGTGGGGAGACCCAGTACTTC
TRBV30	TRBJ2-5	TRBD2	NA	CAWSPSGVKTQYF	TGTGCCTGGAGTCCTAGCGGGGTCAAGACCCAGTACTTC
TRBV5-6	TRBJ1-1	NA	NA	CASKRGGMTEAFF	TGTGCCAGCAAAAGAGGGGGTATGACTGAAGCTTTCTTT
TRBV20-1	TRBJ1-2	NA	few	CSVRGYGYTF	TGCAGTGTCCGGGGTTATGGCTACACCTTC
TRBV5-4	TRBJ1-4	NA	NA	CASSLWGERVGNEKLFF	TGTGCCAGCAGCTTGTGGGGGGAGAGGGTAGGAAATGAAAAACTGTTTTTT
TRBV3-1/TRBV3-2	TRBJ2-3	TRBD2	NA	CASSQHGLGVQYF	TGTGCCAGCAGCCAACACGGACTAGGGGTGCAGTATTTT
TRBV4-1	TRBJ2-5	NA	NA	CASSQDGGQLETQYF	TGCGCCAGCAGCCAAGACGGGGGACAGTTGGAGACCCAGTACTTC
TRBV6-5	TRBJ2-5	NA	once	CASSYSRSGETQYF	TGTGCCAGCAGTTACTCGAGGAGCGGGGAGACCCAGTACTTC
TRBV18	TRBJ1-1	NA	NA	CASSPNLVGDTEAFF	TGTGCCAGCTCACCCAACCTGGTCGGGGACACTGAAGCTTTCTTT
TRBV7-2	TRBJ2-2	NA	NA	CASSWQGSGELFF	TGTGCCAGCAGCTGGCAGGGGTCCGGGGAGCTGTTTTTT
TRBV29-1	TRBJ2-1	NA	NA	CSVEEAWRTANDEQFF	TGCAGCGTTGAAGAAGCGTGGAGGACTGCTAATGATGAGCAGTTCTTC
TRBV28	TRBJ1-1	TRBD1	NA	CASSWGQKKNTEAFF	TGTGCCAGCAGCTGGGGACAGAAGAAGAACACTGAAGCTTTCTTT
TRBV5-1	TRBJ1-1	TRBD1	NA	CASSWDRANTEAFF	TGCGCCAGCAGCTGGGACAGGGCGAACACTGAAGCTTTCTTT
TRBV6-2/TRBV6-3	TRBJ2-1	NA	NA	CASSLASPHEQFF	TGTGCCAGCAGTTTGGCTAGCCCCCATGAGCAGTTCTTC
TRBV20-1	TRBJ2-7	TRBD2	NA	CSASWAGGLPYEQYF	TGCAGTGCTAGTTGGGCGGGGGGACTACCCTACGAGCAGTACTTC
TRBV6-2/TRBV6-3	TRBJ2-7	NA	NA	CASSSTTYEQYF	TGTGCCAGCAGTTCGACAACCTACGAGCAGTACTTC
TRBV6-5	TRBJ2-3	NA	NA	CASSSIDTQYF	TGTGCCAGCAGTTCCATTGATACGCAGTATTTT
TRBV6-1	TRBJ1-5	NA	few	CASSGSGRALLSNQPQHF	TGTGCCAGCAGTGGGAGTGGCAGGGCCCTTCTTAGCAATCAGCCCCAGCATTTT
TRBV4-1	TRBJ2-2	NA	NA	CASKSRISEGELFF	TGCGCCAGCAAAAGCAGGATATCGGAAGGGGAGCTGTTTTTT
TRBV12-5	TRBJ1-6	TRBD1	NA	CASGLGTGFSPLHF	TGTGCTAGTGGTTTGGGGACAGGGTTTTCACCCCTCCACTTT
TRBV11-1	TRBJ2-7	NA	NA	CASSLAQTSSYEQYF	TGTGCCAGCAGCTTAGCGCAAACCAGCTCCTACGAGCAGTACTTC
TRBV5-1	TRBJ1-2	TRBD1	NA	CASSLVTGEGGYTF	TGCGCCAGCAGCTTGGTTACAGGGGAAGGCGGCTACACCTTC
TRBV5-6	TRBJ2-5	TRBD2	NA	CASSGSGGGWETQYF	TGTGCCAGCAGCGGAAGCGGGGGGGGTTGGGAGACCCAGTACTTC
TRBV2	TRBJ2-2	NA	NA	CASRPVNTGELFF	TGTGCCAGCAGACCGGTGAACACCGGGGAGCTGTTTTTT
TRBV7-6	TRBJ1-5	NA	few	CASSPTPYSNQPQHF	TGTGCCAGCAGCCCCACACCTTATAGCAATCAGCCCCAGCATTTT
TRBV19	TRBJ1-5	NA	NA	CASSIRRVYSNQPQHF	TGTGCCAGTAGTATTAGGAGGGTCTATAGCAATCAGCCCCAGCATTTT
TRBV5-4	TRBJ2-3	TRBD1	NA	CASSNGTVYTDTQYF	TGTGCCAGCAGCAACGGGACAGTCTACACAGATACGCAGTATTTT